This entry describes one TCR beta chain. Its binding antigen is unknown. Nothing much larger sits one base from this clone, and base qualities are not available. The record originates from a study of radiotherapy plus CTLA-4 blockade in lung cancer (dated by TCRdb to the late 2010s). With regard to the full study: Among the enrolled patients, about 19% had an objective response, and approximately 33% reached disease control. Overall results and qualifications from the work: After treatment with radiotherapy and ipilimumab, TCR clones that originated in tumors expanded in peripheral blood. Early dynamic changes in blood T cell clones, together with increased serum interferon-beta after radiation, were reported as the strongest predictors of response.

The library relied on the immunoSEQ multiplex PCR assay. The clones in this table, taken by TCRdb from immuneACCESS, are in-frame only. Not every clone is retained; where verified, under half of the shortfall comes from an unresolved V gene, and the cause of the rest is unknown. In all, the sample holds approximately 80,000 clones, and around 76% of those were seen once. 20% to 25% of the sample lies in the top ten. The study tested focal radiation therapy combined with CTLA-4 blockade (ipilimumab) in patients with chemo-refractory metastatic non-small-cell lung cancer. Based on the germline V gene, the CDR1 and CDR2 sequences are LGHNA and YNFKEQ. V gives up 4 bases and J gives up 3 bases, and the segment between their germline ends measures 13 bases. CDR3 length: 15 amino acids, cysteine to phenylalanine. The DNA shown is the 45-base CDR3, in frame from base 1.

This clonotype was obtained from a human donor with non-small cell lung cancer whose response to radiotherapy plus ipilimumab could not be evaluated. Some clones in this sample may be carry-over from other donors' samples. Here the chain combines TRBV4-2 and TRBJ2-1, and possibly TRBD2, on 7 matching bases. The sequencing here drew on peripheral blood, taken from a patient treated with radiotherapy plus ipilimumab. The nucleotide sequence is TGTGCCAGCAGCCGTCGAGGGGGGGACTACAATGAGCAGTTCTTC. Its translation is CASSRRGGDYNEQFF.